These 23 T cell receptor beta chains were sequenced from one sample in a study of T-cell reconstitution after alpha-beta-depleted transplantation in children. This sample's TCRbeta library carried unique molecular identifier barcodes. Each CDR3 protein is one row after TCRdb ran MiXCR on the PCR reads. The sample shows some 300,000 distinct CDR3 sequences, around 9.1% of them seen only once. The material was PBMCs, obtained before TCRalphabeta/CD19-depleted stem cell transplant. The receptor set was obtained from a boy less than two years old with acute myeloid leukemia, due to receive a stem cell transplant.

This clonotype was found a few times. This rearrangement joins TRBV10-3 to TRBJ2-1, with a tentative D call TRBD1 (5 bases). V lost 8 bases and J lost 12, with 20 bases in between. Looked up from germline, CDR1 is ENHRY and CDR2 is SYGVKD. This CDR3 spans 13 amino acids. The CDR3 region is CAIERKGNSGQFF. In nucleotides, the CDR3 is TGTGCCATCGAGAGAAAGGGGAATTCAGGGCAGTTCTTC.

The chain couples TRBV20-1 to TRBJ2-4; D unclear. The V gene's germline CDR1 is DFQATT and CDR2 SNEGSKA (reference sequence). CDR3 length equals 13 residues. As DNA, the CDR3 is TGCAGCCCTCGAACCAGACAAGGTCACATTCAGTACTTC. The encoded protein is CSPRTRQGHIQYF.

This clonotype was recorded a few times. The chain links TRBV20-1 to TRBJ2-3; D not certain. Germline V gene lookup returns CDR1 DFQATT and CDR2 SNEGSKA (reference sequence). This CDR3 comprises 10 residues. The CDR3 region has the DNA TGCAGCCTTCTCACAGATACGCAGTATTTT. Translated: CSLLTDTQYF.

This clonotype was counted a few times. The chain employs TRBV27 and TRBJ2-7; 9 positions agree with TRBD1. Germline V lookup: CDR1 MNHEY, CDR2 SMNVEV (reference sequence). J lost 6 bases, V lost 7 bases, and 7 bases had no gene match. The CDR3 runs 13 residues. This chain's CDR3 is CASKRQGGSEQYF. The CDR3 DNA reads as TGTGCCAGCAAGCGACAGGGGGGGAGCGAGCAGTACTTC.

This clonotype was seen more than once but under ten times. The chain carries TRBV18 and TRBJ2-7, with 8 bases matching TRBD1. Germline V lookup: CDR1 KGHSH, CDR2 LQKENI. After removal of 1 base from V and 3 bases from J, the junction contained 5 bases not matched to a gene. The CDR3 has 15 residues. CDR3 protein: CASSPLDRASYEQYF. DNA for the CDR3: TGTGCCAGCTCACCACTGGACAGGGCGAGCTACGAGCAGTACTTC.

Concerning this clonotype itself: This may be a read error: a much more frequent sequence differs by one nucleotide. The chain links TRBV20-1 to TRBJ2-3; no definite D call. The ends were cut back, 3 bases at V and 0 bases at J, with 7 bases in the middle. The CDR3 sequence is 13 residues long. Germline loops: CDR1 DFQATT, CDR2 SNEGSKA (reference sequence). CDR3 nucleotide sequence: TGCAGTGCTAGGACTGATAGCACAGATACGCAGTATTTT. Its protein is CSARTDSTDTQYF.

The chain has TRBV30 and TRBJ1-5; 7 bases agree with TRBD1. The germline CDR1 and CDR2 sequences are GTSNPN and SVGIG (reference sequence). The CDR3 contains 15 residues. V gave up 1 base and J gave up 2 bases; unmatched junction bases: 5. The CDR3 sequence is CAWSAGTAGNQPQHF. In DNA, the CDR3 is TGTGCCTGGAGTGCCGGGACAGCCGGCAATCAGCCCCAGCATTTT.

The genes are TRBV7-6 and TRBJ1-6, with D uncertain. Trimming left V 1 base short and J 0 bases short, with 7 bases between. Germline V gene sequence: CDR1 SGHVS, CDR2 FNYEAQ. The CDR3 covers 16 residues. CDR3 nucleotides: TGTGCCAGCAGCTTAGAGGCCCGCTCCTATAATTCACCCCTCCACTTT. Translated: CASSLEARSYNSPLHF.

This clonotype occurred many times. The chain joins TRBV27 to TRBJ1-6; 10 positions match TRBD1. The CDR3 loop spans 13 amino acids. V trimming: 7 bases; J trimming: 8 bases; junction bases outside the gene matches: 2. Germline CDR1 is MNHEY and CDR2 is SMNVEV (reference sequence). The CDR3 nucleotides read TGTGCCAGCACCGGGACAGGGGATTCACCCCTCCACTTT. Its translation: CASTGTGDSPLHF.

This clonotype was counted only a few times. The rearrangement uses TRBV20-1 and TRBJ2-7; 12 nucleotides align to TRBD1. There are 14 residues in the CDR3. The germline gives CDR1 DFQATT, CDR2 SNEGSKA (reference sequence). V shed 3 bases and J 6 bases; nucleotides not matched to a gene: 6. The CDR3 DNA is TGCAGTGCTAGTCTTCGGGACAGGGGGCTCGAGCAGTACTTC. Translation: CSASLRDRGLEQYF.

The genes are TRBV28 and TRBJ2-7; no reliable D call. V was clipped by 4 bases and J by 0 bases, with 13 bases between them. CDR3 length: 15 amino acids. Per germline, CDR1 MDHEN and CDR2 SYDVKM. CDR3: CASSSASVFSYEQYF. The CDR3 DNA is TGTGCCAGCAGTTCAGCCAGCGTTTTCTCCTACGAGCAGTACTTC.

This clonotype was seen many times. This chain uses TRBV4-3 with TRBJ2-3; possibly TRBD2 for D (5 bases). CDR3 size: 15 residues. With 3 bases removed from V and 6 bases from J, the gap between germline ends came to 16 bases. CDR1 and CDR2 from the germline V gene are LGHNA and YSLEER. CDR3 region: CASSHDSTRADTQYF. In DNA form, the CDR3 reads TGCGCCAGCAGCCACGACTCAACGAGGGCCGATACGCAGTATTTT.

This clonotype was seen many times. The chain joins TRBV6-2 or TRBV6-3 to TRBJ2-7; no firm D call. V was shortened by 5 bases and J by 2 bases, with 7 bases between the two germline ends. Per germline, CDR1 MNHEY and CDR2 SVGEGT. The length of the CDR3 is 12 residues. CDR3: CASSPRTYEQYF. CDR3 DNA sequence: TGTGCCAGCAGTCCCCGGACCTACGAGCAGTACTTC.

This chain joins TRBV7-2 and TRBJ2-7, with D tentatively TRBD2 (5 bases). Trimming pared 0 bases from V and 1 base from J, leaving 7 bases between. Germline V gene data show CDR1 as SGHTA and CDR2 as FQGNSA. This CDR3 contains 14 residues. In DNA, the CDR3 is TGTGCCAGCAGCTTAGCACGGGGATCCTACGAGCAGTACTTC. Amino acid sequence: CASSLARGSYEQYF.

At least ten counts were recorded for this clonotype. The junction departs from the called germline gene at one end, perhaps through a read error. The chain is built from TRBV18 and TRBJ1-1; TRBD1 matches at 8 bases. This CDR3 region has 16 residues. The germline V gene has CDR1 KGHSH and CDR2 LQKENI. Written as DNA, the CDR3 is TGTGCCAGCTCGCCACAGGGGGGTACCGGCAATACTGAAGCTTTCTTT. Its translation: CASSPQGGTGNTEAFF.

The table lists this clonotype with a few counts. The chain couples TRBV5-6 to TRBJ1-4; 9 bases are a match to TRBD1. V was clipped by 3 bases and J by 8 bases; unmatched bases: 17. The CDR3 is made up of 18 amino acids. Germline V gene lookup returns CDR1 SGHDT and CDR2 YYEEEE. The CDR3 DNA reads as TGTGCCAGCAGCTCCATACCGTACTCCGGGACAGGGCCCGAAAAACTGTTTTTT. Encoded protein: CASSSIPYSGTGPEKLFF.

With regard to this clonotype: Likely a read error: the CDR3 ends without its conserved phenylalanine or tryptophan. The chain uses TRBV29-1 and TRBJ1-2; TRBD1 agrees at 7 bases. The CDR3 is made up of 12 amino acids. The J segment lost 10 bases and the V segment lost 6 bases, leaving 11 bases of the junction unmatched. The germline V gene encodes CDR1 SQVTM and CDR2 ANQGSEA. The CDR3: CSVGQTLNDYTL. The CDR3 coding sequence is TGCAGCGTGGGACAGACTCTCAATGACTACACCTTA.

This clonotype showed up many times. The CDR3 protein is CASAQGLNNSPLHF. The CDR3 nucleotides are TGTGCCAGCGCGCAGGGACTTAATAATTCACCCCTCCACTTT. V gene TRBV7-3 combines with J gene TRBJ1-6; weak D call: TRBD1 (5 bases). Germline CDR1 and CDR2: SGHTA and FQGTGA. The CDR3 runs to 14 residues. Trimming shortened V by 8 bases and J by 5 bases, and 13 bases separated the two germline ends.

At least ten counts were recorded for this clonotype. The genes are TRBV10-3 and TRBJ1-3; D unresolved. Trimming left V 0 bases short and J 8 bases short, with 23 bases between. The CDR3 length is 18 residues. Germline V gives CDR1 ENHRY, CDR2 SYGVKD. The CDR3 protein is CAISESFSDIPGDDTIYF. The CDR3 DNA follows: TGTGCCATCAGTGAGTCTTTTTCCGACATTCCCGGCGATGACACCATATATTTT.

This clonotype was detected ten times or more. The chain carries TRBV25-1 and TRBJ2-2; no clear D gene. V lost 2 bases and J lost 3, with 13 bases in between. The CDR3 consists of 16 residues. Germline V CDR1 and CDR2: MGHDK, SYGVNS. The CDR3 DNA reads TGTGCCAGCAGTGAACTGGACGGCGCTTACACCGGGGAGCTGTTTTTT. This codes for CASSELDGAYTGELFF.

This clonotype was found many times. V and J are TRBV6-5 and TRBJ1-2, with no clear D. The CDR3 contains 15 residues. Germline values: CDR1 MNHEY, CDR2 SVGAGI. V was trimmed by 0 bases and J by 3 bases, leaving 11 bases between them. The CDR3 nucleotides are TGTGCCAGCAGTTACTCTTCAGTTAGGGACTATGGCTACACCTTC. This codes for CASSYSSVRDYGYTF.

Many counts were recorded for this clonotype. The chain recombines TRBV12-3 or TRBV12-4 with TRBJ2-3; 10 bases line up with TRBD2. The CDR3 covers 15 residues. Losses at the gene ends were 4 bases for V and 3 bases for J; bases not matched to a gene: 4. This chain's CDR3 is CASSWSGGATDTQYF. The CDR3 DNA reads TGTGCCAGCAGTTGGAGCGGGGGGGCGACAGATACGCAGTATTTT.

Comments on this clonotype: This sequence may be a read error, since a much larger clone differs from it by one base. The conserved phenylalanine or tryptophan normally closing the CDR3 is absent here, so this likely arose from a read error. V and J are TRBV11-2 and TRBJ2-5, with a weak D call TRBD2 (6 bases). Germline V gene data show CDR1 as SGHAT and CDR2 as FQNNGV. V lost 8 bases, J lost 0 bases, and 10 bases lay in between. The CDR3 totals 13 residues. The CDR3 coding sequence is TGTGCCAGCGGGGGGAGGTACCAAGAGACCCAGTACCTC. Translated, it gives CASGGRYQETQYL.